The rows below give T cell receptor beta chains drawn from one sample of a study of brain T cells in children with intractable seizures. Libraries were prepared by immunoSEQ multiplex PCR; TCRdb keeps only in-frame clonotypes and omits some of them. The table includes approximately 40,000 clones, around 90% detected once. The input for sequencing was peripheral blood, taken at surgery. The receptors come from a girl aged 2 to 10 with tuberous sclerosis and intractable seizures. Both conserved end residues are part of each CDR3. The D gene is left open where the match is weak. For some rows the clone size is stated as once, few or many, or as a class when expanded; others skip it.

size	J	D	V	DNA	CDR3
-	TRBJ1-2	TRBD1	TRBV12-3/TRBV12-4	TGTGCCAGCACCGGGGGACAGCTCGGGGGCTACACCTTC	CASTGGQLGGYTF
-	TRBJ1-1	-	TRBV4-2	TGTGCCAGCAGCCAAGATCGGGGGACCACTGAAGCTTTCTTT	CASSQDRGTTEAFF
-	TRBJ1-2	-	TRBV5-4	TGTGCCAGCAGCTTGGAGGATGGCTACACCTTC	CASSLEDGYTF
-	TRBJ2-1	TRBD2	TRBV19	TGTGCCAGTAGTATAAGACTAGCGAATGAGCAGTTCTTC	CASSIRLANEQFF
-	TRBJ1-5	-	TRBV5-8	TGTGCCAGCACCGTGGGAGCGGGACAGCCCCAGCATTTT	CASTVGAGQPQHF
-	TRBJ1-1	-	TRBV19	TGTGCCAGTAGTAAAGGACAAGCGGACACTGAAGCTTTCTTT	CASSKGQADTEAFF
-	TRBJ2-3	TRBD2	TRBV27	TGTGCCAGCAGTGTAAGCGGGGGGGCTATAGATACGCAGTATTTT	CASSVSGGAIDTQYF
-	TRBJ2-3	-	TRBV4-1	TGCGCCAGCAGCCAGGGAGATACGCAGTATTTT	CASSQGDTQYF
once	TRBJ2-7	-	TRBV19	TGTGCCAGTAGCATCAGGACGTCCTCCTACGAGCAGTACTTC	CASSIRTSSYEQYF
-	TRBJ2-1	-	TRBV4-2	TGTGCCAGCAGCGGGGACACAAATGAGCAGTTCTTC	CASSGDTNEQFF
-	TRBJ1-2	-	TRBV9	TGTGCCAGCAGCCCCTCTTTGGGAACCTATGGCTACACCTTC	CASSPSLGTYGYTF
-	TRBJ1-6	-	TRBV28	TGTGCCAGTCGGACATTTGGTTCACCCCTCCACTTT	CASRTFGSPLHF
once	TRBJ2-2	-	TRBV24-1	TGTGCCACCAGTGTGTCAGGACCCGGGGAGCTGTTTTTT	CATSVSGPGELFF
-	TRBJ2-1	-	TRBV12-3/TRBV12-4	TGTGCCAGCAGCCTCTCGAACAATGAGCAGTTCTTC	CASSLSNNEQFF
-	TRBJ1-1	-	TRBV7-2	TGTGCCAGCAGTCCTTTCGGGGGCCCTAACACTGAAGCTTTCTTT	CASSPFGGPNTEAFF
-	TRBJ2-3	TRBD2	TRBV3-1/TRBV3-2	TGTGCCAGCAGCCAATTTAGCGGGGGCCCGTGGAGCACAGATACGCAGTATTTT	CASSQFSGGPWSTDTQYF
-	TRBJ1-3	-	TRBV9	TGTGCCAGCAGCGAGGCAGGGTTTGCGTCTGGAAACACCATATATTTT	CASSEAGFASGNTIYF
-	TRBJ2-7	-	TRBV30	TGTGCCTGGAGTAGGATCAGTTTCTACGAGCAGTACTTC	CAWSRISFYEQYF
-	TRBJ2-3	-	TRBV6-1	TGTGCCAGCAGTGAAGCATCGATGCGGGGCACAGATACGCAGTATTTT	CASSEASMRGTDTQYF
few	TRBJ2-6	TRBD1	TRBV7-2	TGTGCCAGCAGCTTAGCGCGGGACAGGGCTGGGGCCAACGTCCTGACTTTC	CASSLARDRAGANVLTF
-	TRBJ2-7	-	TRBV6-5	TGTGCCAGCAGTTACTCCCGGGAATCCTACGAGCAGTACTTC	CASSYSRESYEQYF
-	TRBJ2-5	-	TRBV12-3/TRBV12-4	TGTGCCAGCAGTTTCGGGGAGACCCAGTACTTC	CASSFGETQYF
-	TRBJ1-2	TRBD1	TRBV3-1/TRBV3-2	TGTGCCAGCAGCCCGGACAGGGGGCGCGGAGGCTACACCTTC	CASSPDRGRGGYTF
-	TRBJ2-2	-	TRBV7-2	TGTGCCAGCAGCCTCCAGGTGGAAGTAAACACCGGGGAGCTGTTTTTT	CASSLQVEVNTGELFF
once	TRBJ1-4	TRBD1	TRBV27	TGTGCCAGCACCGGGACAGGATCGGGTGAAAAACTGTTTTTT	CASTGTGSGEKLFF
-	TRBJ2-6	TRBD1	TRBV7-3	TGTGCCAGCAGCAAAGGACAGGGAGCCGCTGGGGCCAACGTCCTGACTTTC	CASSKGQGAAGANVLTF
-	TRBJ2-7	-	TRBV5-1	TGCGCCAGCTACCCGTCGGGGCGCGGTTCCTACGAGCAGTACTTC	CASYPSGRGSYEQYF
-	TRBJ2-3	TRBD2	TRBV6-1	TGTGCCAGCAGTGAAGAGCGGGGGGCCGCAGATACGCAGTATTTT	CASSEERGAADTQYF
-	TRBJ1-1	-	TRBV5-1	TGCGCCAGCAGCTCTTCTCTACGTAGGCTCACTGAAGCTTTCTTT	CASSSSLRRLTEAFF
-	TRBJ1-2	TRBD1	TRBV18	TGTGCCAGCTCGACAGGGACTAACTATGGCTACACCTTC	CASSTGTNYGYTF
-	TRBJ2-2	-	TRBV19	TGTGCCAGTAGTACGGACACCGTCGTGGAGCTGTTTTTT	CASSTDTVVELFF
-	TRBJ1-1	-	TRBV6-5	TGTGCCAGCAGCTTACTACAGGACACTGAAGCTTTCTTT	CASSLLQDTEAFF
-	TRBJ1-5	-	TRBV11-3	TGTGCCAGCAGCTCACGGATCTATCAGCCCCAGCATTTT	CASSSRIYQPQHF
medium-sized	TRBJ2-4	-	TRBV2	TGTGCCAGCAGGGATCTCCTCAGAAACATTCAGTACTTC	CASRDLLRNIQYF
-	TRBJ2-4	-	TRBV18	TGTGCCAGCTCACCAGACAGGATGACCAAAAACATTCAGTACTTC	CASSPDRMTKNIQYF
few	TRBJ1-1	-	TRBV6-1	TGTGCCAGCAGTGAATGGGAGGGAGGAGTGCGGGTGAACACTGAAGCTTTCTTT	CASSEWEGGVRVNTEAFF
-	TRBJ1-4	-	TRBV5-8	TGTGCCAGCAGCTTGTTTCACAGGGACAATGAAAAACTGTTTTTT	CASSLFHRDNEKLFF
-	TRBJ1-1	-	TRBV19	TGTGCCAGTAGTCTCGGACCGGACTGGAACACTGAAGCTTTCTTT	CASSLGPDWNTEAFF
-	TRBJ1-4	TRBD1	TRBV19	TGTGCCAGTAGTCCGCGACAGGGTGGAGGAGAAAAACTGTTTTTT	CASSPRQGGGEKLFF
-	TRBJ2-2	TRBD1	TRBV19	TGTGCCAGTACCGACAGGGGGAATACCGGGGAGCTGTTTTTT	CASTDRGNTGELFF
-	TRBJ1-6	-	TRBV30	TGTGCCTGTCTCGGGTCCGGGAATATGAATTCACCCCTCCACTTT	CACLGSGNMNSPLHF
once	TRBJ2-7	TRBD2	TRBV27	TGTGCCAGCAGTTTATCGGAGGATGGACTAGCCATGTCCTACGAGCAGTACTTC	CASSLSEDGLAMSYEQYF
-	TRBJ2-2	TRBD1	TRBV7-2	TGTGCCAGCAGCCACGCATCAGGGGGCAAGGGTAGCACCGGGGAGCTGTTTTTT	CASSHASGGKGSTGELFF
-	TRBJ1-1	-	TRBV28	TGTGCCAGCAGGGGTCCGAGACAGGCGGCGGCAGCTTTCTTT	CASRGPRQAAAAFF
-	TRBJ1-1	TRBD1	TRBV5-1	TGCGCCAGCAGCCTGTGGTGGACAGGGACCCTGAGCACTGAAGCTTTCTTT	CASSLWWTGTLSTEAFF
-	TRBJ1-1	TRBD1	TRBV18	TGTGCCAGCTCACCACCGAGCAGGGGGACCAACACTGAAGCTTTCTTT	CASSPPSRGTNTEAFF
-	TRBJ2-1	TRBD2	TRBV18	TGTGCCAGCTCACCACTAGGGACTAGCGTTTCTTCTTGGTCCTACAATGAGCAGTTCTTC	CASSPLGTSVSSWSYNEQFF
-	TRBJ1-2	-	TRBV2	TGTGCCAGCGTAGGGGAAAGAGGCTACACCTTC	CASVGERGYTF
-	TRBJ1-5	-	TRBV27	TGTGCCAGCAGACCAGGGGTGGGCAATCAGCCCCAGCATTTT	CASRPGVGNQPQHF
-	TRBJ2-7	TRBD1	TRBV7-2	TGTGCCAGCAGCTTAGGCCTTCGTGGACAGGGGGGCTACGAGCAGTACTTC	CASSLGLRGQGGYEQYF
few	TRBJ2-5	-	TRBV5-1	TGCGCCAGCAGCTTGGCCTCGGACGGACCCCAAGAGACCCAGTACTTC	CASSLASDGPQETQYF
-	TRBJ2-5	TRBD1	TRBV11-1	TGTGCCAGCAGCTTCCGAGGGACAGGGACGGAGACCCAGTACTTC	CASSFRGTGTETQYF
-	TRBJ2-3	-	TRBV10-1	TGCGCCAGCAGTGAGGGCACAGATACGCAGTATTTT	CASSEGTDTQYF